What follows describes a single TCR beta chain. Its antigen is undetermined. The data were obtained in a study of metastatic and nonmetastatic thyroid tumors. About the study: Comparative analysis of repertoires was undertaken across blood and tumor or nodule tissue obtained from malignant and benign thyroid patients. Study results and caveats: TCR beta diversity was reportedly significantly higher in malignant thyroid tumors than benign nodules, in blood and tumor.

In the original workflow: Clinicopathological groups differed in CDR3, with these differences serving to build a distant-metastasis classifier for papillary thyroid cancer. From the PCR reads, TCRdb re-called clones with MiXCR. Clone size and V and J calls follow TCRdb, not the original study. The sample yields 60,000 or so clones, just under 30% seen once. CDR1 and CDR2 (germline): SEHNR, FQNEAQ (reference sequence). The CDR3 covers 13 residues. V lost 1 base to trimming and J lost 9 bases, with 10 bases between them. Every patient was untreated before thyroid surgery. This TCR came from a female donor with papillary thyroid cancer or a benign thyroid nodule (not recorded which). Some clones in this sample may be carry-over from other donors' samples. The sample was blood. The J gene is TRBJ2-1, the V gene TRBV7-9; D gene ambiguous. CDR3 in amino acids: CASSLGAIFEQFF. In DNA, the CDR3 is TGTGCCAGCAGCTTAGGAGCGATCTTTGAGCAGTTCTTC. Looking up the rest from reference TRBV7-9 and TRBJ2-1 gives the full variable domain: DTGVSQNPRHKITKRGQNVTFRCDPISEHNRLYWYRQTLGQGPEFLTYFQNEAQLEKSRLLSDRFSAERPKGSFSTLEIQRTEQGDSAMYLCASSLGAIFEQFFGPGTRLTVL.